Sequencing of this T cell receptor (beta chain) was carried out in a study of T-cell reconstitution after alpha-beta-depleted transplantation in children. Germline V gene data show CDR1 as MNHNS and CDR2 as SASEGT. The CDR3 contains 17 residues. Deletions cut 6 bases from V and 0 bases from J, with 15 bases between. The TCRbeta library incorporated unique molecular identifiers. One entry per CDR3 protein results from TCRdb running MiXCR on the PCR reads. The sample lists some 500,000 distinct CDR3 sequences; around 19% were seen once. Sample: PBMCs from the stem cell graft donor, taken from the stem cell graft. This chain uses TRBV6-1 with TRBJ1-6; no definite D call. This receptor was taken from a human donor who donated a stem cell graft to a child with acute lymphoblastic leukemia. This chain's CDR3 is CASSHRFESSYNSPLHF. The DNA for the CDR3 is TGTGCCAGCAGCCACCGGTTTGAGAGCTCCTATAATTCACCCCTCCACTTT.